These T cell receptor beta chains were read from a single sample in a study of blood T cell repertoires in COVID-19. Some clones are missing from TCRdb's copy, which holds only in-frame ones; the method was immunoSEQ multiplex PCR. The data show roughly 150,000 clones, under 85% seen once. Sequenced input: peripheral blood. Receptors were obtained from a woman older than 75 with acute or convalescent COVID-19. Each CDR3 is given with its conserved first and last residue. D genes are given only for firm matches. A clone size is listed for some rows: how often the clone was seen (once, few, many), or a class if it is expanded.

.	.	TRBV7-3	TRBJ1-1	CASSETDMNTEAFF
.	.	TRBV6-5	TRBJ1-5	CASSFSGANQPQHF
few	.	TRBV2	TRBJ1-5	CASSGGRGREQPQHF
.	.	TRBV30	TRBJ2-6	CAWSFYGANVLTF
.	.	TRBV6-6	TRBJ1-4	CASSSQTYATNEKLFF
few	.	TRBV19	TRBJ1-3	CASRSRGAGNTIYF
once	TRBD2	TRBV5-1	TRBJ2-2	CASIEAGGPGELFF
.	TRBD2	TRBV7-2	TRBJ2-1	CASRPPSGGYNEQFF
.	.	TRBV5-1	TRBJ1-4	CASSLGTADEKLFF
once	.	TRBV15	TRBJ1-3	CATSRVVGTGRAPSGNTIYF
.	.	TRBV5-4	TRBJ1-1	CASSPGTGQNTEAFF
.	TRBD1	TRBV7-3	TRBJ2-6	CASSPGGTGMPGANVLTF
.	.	TRBV27	TRBJ2-2	CASKGEWNTGELFF
.	.	TRBV30	TRBJ2-2	CACNGQNTGELFF
.	.	TRBV6-1	TRBJ1-1	CASSDPNSGKTEAFF
.	TRBD1	TRBV3-1/TRBV3-2	TRBJ1-5	CASSLRGNSNQPQHF
.	TRBD1	TRBV5-1	TRBJ2-5	CASSPRTGDQETQYF
.	.	TRBV7-3	TRBJ2-2	CASSLNPLLNTGELFF
few	.	TRBV6-5	TRBJ1-4	CASIIGQSNEKLFF
.	TRBD1	TRBV9	TRBJ1-6	CASSFSGTGAESPLHF
.	TRBD1	TRBV5-1	TRBJ2-7	CASGAGTGSHEQYF
.	TRBD1	TRBV2	TRBJ1-4	CASTWTGWDGPEKLFF
.	.	TRBV5-8	TRBJ2-3	CASSLGEGDTQYF
.	TRBD1	TRBV4-3	TRBJ1-3	CASSPPDRAGNTIYF
.	TRBD1	TRBV18	TRBJ2-3	CASSRSGQSTDTQYF
.	TRBD2	TRBV27	TRBJ2-5	CASRSSGGLETQYF
.	TRBD2	TRBV7-2	TRBJ2-2	CASSLFSGGGTGELFF
.	.	TRBV28	TRBJ1-5	CASRQNQPQHF
once	.	TRBV6-5	TRBJ1-1	CATKAGANTEAFF
.	TRBD1	TRBV2	TRBJ1-5	CATRDRATNQPQHF
once	.	TRBV9	TRBJ1-3	CASSVEGHGNTIYF
.	TRBD2	TRBV18	TRBJ2-2	CASSPRASGNTGELFF
once	TRBD2	TRBV20-1	TRBJ2-7	CSALREDEQYF
few	TRBD1	TRBV19	TRBJ1-2	CASSTPGDRGRISGYTF
few	.	TRBV18	TRBJ1-1	CASSPPSRKAEAFF
.	.	TRBV29-1	TRBJ2-5	CSVEGGVGTRTQYF
.	.	TRBV30	TRBJ2-1	CAWSVQRTNEQFF
.	TRBD1	TRBV10-3	TRBJ2-2	CAISAKAGTGGTGELFF
.	.	TRBV6-2/TRBV6-3	TRBJ2-4	CASSYSQARAKNIQYF
.	TRBD1	TRBV4-1	TRBJ1-4	CASSLGQGGTNEKLFF
.	.	TRBV10-3	TRBJ1-1	CAISESPGKETEAFF
once	.	TRBV2	TRBJ1-2	CASKFGSETYGYTF
once	.	TRBV2	TRBJ1-1	CASRRLANTEAFF
.	.	TRBV19	TRBJ2-2	CASSRQGGPTGELFF
.	.	TRBV19	TRBJ1-2	CASSTLAVVGGYTF
.	TRBD1	TRBV19	TRBJ1-1	CASSMLTGQKNTEAFF
.	TRBD1	TRBV6-5	TRBJ1-1	CASSLGQGATEAFF